These 9 T cell receptor beta chains were sequenced from one sample in a study of identical twins. TCRdb processed the 5' RACE reads anew with MiXCR; each CDR3 protein has one entry. This repertoire shows some 590,000 distinct CDR3 sequences, 9.6% found once; its top ten account for 2.5% to 3.5%. The same data also contributed to another study, on yellow fever vaccine responses in identical twins.

Material for sequencing was PBMCs. The origin of the receptors is a woman aged 18-35 years in good health.

This clonotype was recorded many times. The V and J genes are TRBV20-1 and TRBJ2-2, with D hard to call. This CDR3 is 12 amino acids long. CDR1 and CDR2 from the germline V gene are DFQATT and SNEGSKA (reference sequence). Trimming removed 5 bases from V and 7 bases from J, with 11 bases in between. DNA for the CDR3: TGCAGTGCTCAGGCCGGATACGGGGAGCTGTTTTTT. Encoded protein: CSAQAGYGELFF.

This clonotype has a handful of counts. CDR3 DNA sequence: TGTGCCAGCAGCCAAGACTGGACAGGGATGAACACTGAAGCTTTCTTT. This sequence encodes CASSQDWTGMNTEAFF. This chain joins TRBV4-2 and TRBJ1-1, with TRBD1 matching 8 bases. With 0 bases clipped from V and 0 bases from J, the junction kept 3 bases outside the gene matches. Germline V lookup: CDR1 LGHNA, CDR2 YNFKEQ. The CDR3 covers 16 residues.

This clonotype occurred many times. CDR3 coding DNA: TGTGCCAGCAGCCCCCGCAGGGGTACAGATACGCAGTATTTT. It yields the protein CASSPRRGTDTQYF. J is TRBJ2-3 and V is TRBV12-3 or TRBV12-4, with D tentatively TRBD1 (6 bases). The ends were cut back, 6 bases at V and 3 bases at J, with 13 bases in the middle. The CDR3 runs to 14 residues.

This clonotype has more than one count but fewer than ten. V usage is TRBV6-2 or TRBV6-3 and J usage is TRBJ2-7, with 11 nucleotides matching TRBD2. The germline gives CDR1 MNHEY, CDR2 SVGEGT. This CDR3 has 15 residues. V dropped 6 bases and J dropped 0; count of bases not matched to a gene: 4. The CDR3 DNA reads as TGTGCCAGCAGAACAGGACTAGCGGGCTCCTACGAGCAGTACTTC. It is translated as CASRTGLAGSYEQYF.

This clonotype was picked up many times. CDR3 protein: CATSRDELAGVYNEQFF. The DNA for the CDR3 is TGTGCCACCAGCAGAGATGAGCTAGCGGGGGTATACAATGAGCAGTTCTTC. The chain uses TRBV15 and TRBJ2-1; the match to TRBD2 covers 10 bases. Trimming removed 0 bases from V and 4 bases from J; junction bases left unmatched: 6. The CDR3 loop spans 17 amino acids. The germline CDR1 and CDR2 sequences are LNHNV and YYDKDF (reference sequence). Full variable domain (missing parts from reference TRBV15 and TRBJ2-1): DAMVIQNPRYQVTQFGKPVTLSCSQTLNHNVMYWYQQKSSQAPKLLFHYYDKDFNNEADTPDNFQSRRPNTSFCFLDIRSPGLGDTAMYLCATSRDELAGVYNEQFFGPGTRLTVL.

The CDR3 loop reads CASSPRESTDTQYF. The CDR3 nucleotides are TGTGCCAGCTCACCACGCGAGAGCACAGATACGCAGTATTTT. The chain couples TRBV18 to TRBJ2-3; unclear D gene. Germline loops: CDR1 KGHSH, CDR2 LQKENI. The V end was cut by 1 base, the J end by 0 bases, with 5 bases between. This CDR3 has 14 amino acids.

J is TRBJ2-1 and V is TRBV12-3 or TRBV12-4; the match to TRBD2 covers 8 bases. This CDR3 comprises 17 residues. Trimming took 2 bases from V and 3 from J; bases not matched to a gene: 9. The CDR3 sequence is CASSLFLPAGDYNEQFF. The CDR3 DNA reads as TGTGCCAGCAGTTTATTCTTGCCAGCGGGGGACTACAATGAGCAGTTCTTC.

Many counts were recorded for this clonotype. The CDR3 DNA reads TGTGCCAGCAGCTTAGTCCCCGCTACAAAGACCCAGTACTTC. Its translation is CASSLVPATKTQYF. This chain connects TRBV7-2 to TRBJ2-5; no clear D gene. The V gene lost 1 base and the J gene lost 6 bases, with 12 bases spanning the gap. This CDR3 spans 14 amino acids. The germline CDR1 and CDR2 sequences are SGHTA and FQGNSA.

This clonotype showed up many times. The J gene is TRBJ2-7, the V gene TRBV6-2 or TRBV6-3; 9 positions agree with TRBD1. CDR1 is MNHEY, CDR2 SVGEGT, per germline. V gave up 7 bases and J gave up 4 bases; unmatched junction bases: 11. The CDR3 contains 15 residues. Written as DNA, the CDR3 is TGTGCCAGCACCAATCGAGACAGGGGGTTTTACGAGCAGTACTTC. It codes for CASTNRDRGFYEQYF.